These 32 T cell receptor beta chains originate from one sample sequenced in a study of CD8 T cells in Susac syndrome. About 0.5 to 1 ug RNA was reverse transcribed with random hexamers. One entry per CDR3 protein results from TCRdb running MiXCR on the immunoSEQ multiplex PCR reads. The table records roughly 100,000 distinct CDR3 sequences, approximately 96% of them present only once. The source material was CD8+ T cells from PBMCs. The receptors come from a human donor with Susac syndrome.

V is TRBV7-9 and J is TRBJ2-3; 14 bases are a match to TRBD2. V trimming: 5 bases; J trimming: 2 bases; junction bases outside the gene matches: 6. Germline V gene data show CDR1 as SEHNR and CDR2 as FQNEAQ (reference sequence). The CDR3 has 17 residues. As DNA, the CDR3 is TGTGCCAGCAGCGCCGGGACTAGCGGGGGACCCACAGATACGCAGTATTTT. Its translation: CASSAGTSGGPTDTQYF.

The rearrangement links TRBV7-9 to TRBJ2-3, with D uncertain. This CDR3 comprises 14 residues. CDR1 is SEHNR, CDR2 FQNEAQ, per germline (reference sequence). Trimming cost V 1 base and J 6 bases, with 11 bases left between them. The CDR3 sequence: CASSLGSDGDTQYF. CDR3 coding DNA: TGTGCCAGCAGCTTAGGGTCAGATGGTGATACGCAGTATTTT.

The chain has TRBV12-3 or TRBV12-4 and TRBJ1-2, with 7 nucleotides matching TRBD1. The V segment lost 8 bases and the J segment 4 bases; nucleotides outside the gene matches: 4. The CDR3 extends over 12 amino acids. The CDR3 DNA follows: TGTGCCAGCTTGGGACAGTTCTATGGCTACACCTTC. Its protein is CASLGQFYGYTF.

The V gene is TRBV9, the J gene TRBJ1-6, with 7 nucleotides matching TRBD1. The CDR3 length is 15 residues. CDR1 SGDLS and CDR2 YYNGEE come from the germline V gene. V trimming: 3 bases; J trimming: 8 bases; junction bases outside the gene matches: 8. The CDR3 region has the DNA TGTGCCAGCAGCGCAGACCGGGACAGTTATTCACCCCTCCACTTT. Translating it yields CASSADRDSYSPLHF.

The CDR3 DNA reads as TGTGCCAGCAGCTCCCAGGGGGCAGAGACCCAGTACTTC. Amino acid sequence: CASSSQGAETQYF. This chain joins TRBV27 and TRBJ2-5; 8 positions match TRBD1. In germline, CDR1 is MNHEY, CDR2 SMNVEV (reference sequence). The CDR3 totals 13 residues. V lost 6 bases and J lost 4; bases outside the gene matches: 4.

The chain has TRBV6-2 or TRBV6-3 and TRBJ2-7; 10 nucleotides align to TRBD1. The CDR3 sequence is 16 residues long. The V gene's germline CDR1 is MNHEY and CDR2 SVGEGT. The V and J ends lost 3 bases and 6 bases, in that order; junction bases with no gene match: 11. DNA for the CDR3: TGTGCCAGCAGTTATTCCGAGACAGGGGGCATGTTCGAGCAGTACTTC. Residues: CASSYSETGGMFEQYF.

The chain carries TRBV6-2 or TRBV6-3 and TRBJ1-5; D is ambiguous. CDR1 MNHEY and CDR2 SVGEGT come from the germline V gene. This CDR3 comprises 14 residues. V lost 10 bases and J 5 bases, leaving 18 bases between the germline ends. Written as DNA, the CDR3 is TGTGCCATCCAGGACCCGGGAGGCCATCAGCCCCAGCATTTT. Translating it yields CAIQDPGGHQPQHF.

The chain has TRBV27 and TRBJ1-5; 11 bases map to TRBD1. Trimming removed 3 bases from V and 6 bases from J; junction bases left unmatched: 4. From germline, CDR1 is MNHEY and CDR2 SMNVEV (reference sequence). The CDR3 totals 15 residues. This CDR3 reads CASSFGQGAGQPQHF. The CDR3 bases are TGTGCCAGCAGTTTTGGACAGGGGGCGGGTCAGCCCCAGCATTTT.

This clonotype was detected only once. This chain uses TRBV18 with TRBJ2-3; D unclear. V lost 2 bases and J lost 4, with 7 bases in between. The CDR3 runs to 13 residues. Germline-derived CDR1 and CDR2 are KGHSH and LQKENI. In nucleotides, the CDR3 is TGTGCCAGCTCACCATTAGAAGCAGATACGCAGTATTTT. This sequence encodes CASSPLEADTQYF.

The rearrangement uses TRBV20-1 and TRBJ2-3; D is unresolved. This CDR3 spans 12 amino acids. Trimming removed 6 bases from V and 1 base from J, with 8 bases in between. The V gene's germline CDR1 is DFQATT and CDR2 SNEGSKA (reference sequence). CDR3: CSAARRTDTQYF. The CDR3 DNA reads TGCAGTGCGGCTAGACGCACAGATACGCAGTATTTT.

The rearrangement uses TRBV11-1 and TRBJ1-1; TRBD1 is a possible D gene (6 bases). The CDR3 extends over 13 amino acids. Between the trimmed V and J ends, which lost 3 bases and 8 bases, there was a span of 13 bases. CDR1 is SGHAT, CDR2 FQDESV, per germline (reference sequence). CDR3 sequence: CASSFLSGGEAFF. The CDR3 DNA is TGTGCCAGCAGCTTCCTGAGCGGGGGCGAAGCTTTCTTT.

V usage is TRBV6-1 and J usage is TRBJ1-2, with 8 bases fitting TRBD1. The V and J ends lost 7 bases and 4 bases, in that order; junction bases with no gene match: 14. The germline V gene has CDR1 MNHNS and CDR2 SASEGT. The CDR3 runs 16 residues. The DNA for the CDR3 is TGTGCCAGCAACAACCCCCGGGGACAGGAAAGCTATGGCTACACCTTC. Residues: CASNNPRGQESYGYTF.

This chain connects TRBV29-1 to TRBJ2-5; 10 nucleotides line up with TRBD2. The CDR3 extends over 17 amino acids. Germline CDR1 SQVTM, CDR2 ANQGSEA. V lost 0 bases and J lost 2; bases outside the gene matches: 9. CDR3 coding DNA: TGCAGCGTTGAAGATCTAATAAGCGGGGGGGTTCAAGAGACCCAGTACTTC. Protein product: CSVEDLISGGVQETQYF.

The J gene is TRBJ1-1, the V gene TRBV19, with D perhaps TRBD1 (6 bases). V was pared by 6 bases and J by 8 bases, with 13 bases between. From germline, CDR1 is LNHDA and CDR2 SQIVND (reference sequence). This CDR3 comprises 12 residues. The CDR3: CASSRHGQEAFF. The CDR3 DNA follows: TGTGCCAGTAGCAGGCATGGACAGGAAGCTTTCTTT.

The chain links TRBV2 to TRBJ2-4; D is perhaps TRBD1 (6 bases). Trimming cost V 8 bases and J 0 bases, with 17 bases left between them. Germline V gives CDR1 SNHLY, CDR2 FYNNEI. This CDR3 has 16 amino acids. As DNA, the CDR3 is TGTGCCAGCTCCGGGGCAGGGGATGGAGCCAAAAACATTCAGTACTTC. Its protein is CASSGAGDGAKNIQYF.

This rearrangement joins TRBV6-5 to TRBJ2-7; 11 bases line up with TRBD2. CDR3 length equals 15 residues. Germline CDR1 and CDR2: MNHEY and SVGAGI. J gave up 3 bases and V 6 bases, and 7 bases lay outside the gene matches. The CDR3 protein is CASSQSSGGNYEQYF. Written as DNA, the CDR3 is TGTGCCAGCAGCCAGTCTAGCGGGGGGAACTACGAGCAGTACTTC.

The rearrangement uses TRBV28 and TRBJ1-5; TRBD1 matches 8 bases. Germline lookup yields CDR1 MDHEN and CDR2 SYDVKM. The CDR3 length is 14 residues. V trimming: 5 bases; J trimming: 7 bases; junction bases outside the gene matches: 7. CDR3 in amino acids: CASSAGQGRQPQHF. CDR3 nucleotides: TGTGCCAGCAGTGCAGGACAGGGTCGGCAGCCCCAGCATTTT.

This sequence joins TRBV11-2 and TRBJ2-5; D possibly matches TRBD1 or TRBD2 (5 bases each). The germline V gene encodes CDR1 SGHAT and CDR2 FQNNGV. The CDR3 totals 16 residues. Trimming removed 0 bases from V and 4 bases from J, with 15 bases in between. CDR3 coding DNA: TGTGCCAGCAGCTTAGAGTTGACAGTGGGAGCAGAGACCCAGTACTTC. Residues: CASSLELTVGAETQYF.

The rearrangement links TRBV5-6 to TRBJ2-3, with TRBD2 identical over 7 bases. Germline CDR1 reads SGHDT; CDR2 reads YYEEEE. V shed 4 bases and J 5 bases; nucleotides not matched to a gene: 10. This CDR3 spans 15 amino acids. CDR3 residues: CASSPPGASGDTQYF. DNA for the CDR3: TGTGCCAGCAGCCCCCCCGGGGCTAGCGGAGATACGCAGTATTTT.

CDR3 sequence reads: CASSLFGPTSIDSPLHF. CDR3 DNA sequence: TGTGCCAGCAGTTTATTCGGACCGACGAGTATTGATTCACCCCTCCACTTT. This chain connects TRBV28 to TRBJ1-6, with no clear D. CDR3 length: 17 amino acids. The V end lost 1 base, the J end lost 8 bases, and 18 bases lay between the germline ends. Germline V CDR1 and CDR2: MDHEN, SYDVKM.

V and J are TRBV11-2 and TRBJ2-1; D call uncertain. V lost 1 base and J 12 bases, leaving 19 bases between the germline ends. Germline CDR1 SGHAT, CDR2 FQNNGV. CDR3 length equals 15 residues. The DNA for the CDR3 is TGTGCCAGCAGCTTAGGGTTCGAACGGACCATGGGGCAGTTCTTC. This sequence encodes CASSLGFERTMGQFF.

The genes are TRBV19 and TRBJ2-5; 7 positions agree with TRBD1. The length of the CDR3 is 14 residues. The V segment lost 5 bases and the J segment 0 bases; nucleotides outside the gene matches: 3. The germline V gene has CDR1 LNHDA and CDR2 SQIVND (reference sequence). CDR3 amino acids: CASSVTGNQETQYF. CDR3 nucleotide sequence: TGTGCCAGTAGTGTGACAGGGAACCAAGAGACCCAGTACTTC. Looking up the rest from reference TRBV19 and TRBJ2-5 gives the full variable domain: DGGITQSPKYLFRKEGQNVTLSCEQNLNHDAMYWYRQDPGQGLRLIYYSQIVNDFQKGDIAEGYSVSREKKESFPLTVTSAQKNPTAFYLCASSVTGNQETQYFGPGTRLLVL.

The CDR3 DNA follows: TGTGCCACCCCGGACTTCCAAGAGACCCAGTACTTC. Translated: CATPDFQETQYF. The chain combines TRBV25-1 with TRBJ2-5, with D possibly being TRBD2 (5 bases). Germline values: CDR1 MGHDK, CDR2 SYGVNS. The CDR3 consists of 12 residues. The germline V and J ends were trimmed by 10 bases and 1 base, with 10 bases remaining between them.

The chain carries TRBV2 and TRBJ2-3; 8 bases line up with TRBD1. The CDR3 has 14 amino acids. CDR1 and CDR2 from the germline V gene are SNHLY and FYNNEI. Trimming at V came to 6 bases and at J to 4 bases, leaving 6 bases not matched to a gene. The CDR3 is CASRRTGSADTQYF. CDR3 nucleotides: TGTGCCAGCAGAAGGACAGGGTCGGCAGATACGCAGTATTTT.

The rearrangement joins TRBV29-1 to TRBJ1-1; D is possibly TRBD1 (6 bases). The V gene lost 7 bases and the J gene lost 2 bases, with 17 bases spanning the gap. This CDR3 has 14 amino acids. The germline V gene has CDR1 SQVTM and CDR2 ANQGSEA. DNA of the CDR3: TGCAGCGCCGCTGACAGGCGCCTTAACACTGAAGCTTTCTTT. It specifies CSAADRRLNTEAFF.

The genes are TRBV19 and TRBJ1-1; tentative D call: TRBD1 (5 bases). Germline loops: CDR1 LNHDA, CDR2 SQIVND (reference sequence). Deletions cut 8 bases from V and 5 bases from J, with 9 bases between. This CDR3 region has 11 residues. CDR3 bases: TGTGCCAGTTTGGGACGGACTGAAGCTTTCTTT. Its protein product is CASLGRTEAFF.

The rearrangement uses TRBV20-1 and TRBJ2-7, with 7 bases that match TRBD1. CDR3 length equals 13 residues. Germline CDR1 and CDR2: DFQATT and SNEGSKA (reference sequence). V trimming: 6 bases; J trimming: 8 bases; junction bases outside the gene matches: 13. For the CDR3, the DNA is TGCAGTGCGCCTTGGACAGGCGGTGAACAGCAGTACTTC. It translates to CSAPWTGGEQQYF.

The CDR3 DNA sequence: TGTGCCAGCAGCCACGAACAGGGCGGGGGTCAGCCCCAGCATTTT. Translating gives CASSHEQGGGQPQHF. V usage is TRBV3-1 and J usage is TRBJ1-5; tentative D call: TRBD1 (6 bases). V was pared by 3 bases and J by 6 bases, with 15 bases between. This CDR3 has 15 residues. Germline V gene data show CDR1 as LGHDT and CDR2 as YNNKEL (reference sequence).

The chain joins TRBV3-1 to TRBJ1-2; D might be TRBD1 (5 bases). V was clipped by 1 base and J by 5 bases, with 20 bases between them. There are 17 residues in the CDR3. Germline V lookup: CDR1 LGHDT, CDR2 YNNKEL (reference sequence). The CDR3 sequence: CASSQGAGTNLPYGYTF. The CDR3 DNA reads TGTGCCAGCAGCCAAGGGGCAGGGACGAACCTTCCGTATGGCTACACCTTC.

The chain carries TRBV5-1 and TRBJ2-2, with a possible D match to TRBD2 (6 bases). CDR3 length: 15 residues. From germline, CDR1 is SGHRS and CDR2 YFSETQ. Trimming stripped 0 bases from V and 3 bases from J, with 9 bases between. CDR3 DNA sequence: TGCGCCAGCAGCTTGGACGGGGAGGACACCGGGGAGCTGTTTTTT. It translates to CASSLDGEDTGELFF.

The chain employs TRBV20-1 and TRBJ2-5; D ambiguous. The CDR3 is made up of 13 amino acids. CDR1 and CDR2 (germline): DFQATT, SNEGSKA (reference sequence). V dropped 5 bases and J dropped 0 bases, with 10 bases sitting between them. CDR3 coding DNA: TGCAGTGCTCAGACAACAGACCAAGAGACCCAGTACTTC. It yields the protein CSAQTTDQETQYF.

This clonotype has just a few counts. CDR3: CASSGQGWEQYF. The CDR3 nucleotides are TGTGCCAGCAGCGGACAGGGTTGGGAGCAGTACTTC. The chain has TRBV7-2 and TRBJ2-7, with TRBD1 matching over 8 bases. Trimming cost V 5 bases and J 7 bases; bases outside gene matches: 4. CDR1 and CDR2 (germline): SGHTA, FQGNSA. The CDR3 contains 12 residues.